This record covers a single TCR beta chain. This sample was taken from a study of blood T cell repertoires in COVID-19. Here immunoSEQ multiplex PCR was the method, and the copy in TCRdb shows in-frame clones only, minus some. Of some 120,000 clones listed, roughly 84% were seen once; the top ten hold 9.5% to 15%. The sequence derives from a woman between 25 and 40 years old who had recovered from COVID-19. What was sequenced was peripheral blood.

CDR3 coding DNA: TGTGCCAGCAGCGTGACAGGGTTCCAAGAGACCCAGTACTTC. Translated, it gives CASSVTGFQETQYF. The V call is TRBV9, the J call TRBJ2-5; 7 positions match TRBD1. Germline trimming cut 2 bases from V and 1 base from J; bases unmatched to any gene: 2. This CDR3 comprises 14 residues. Germline-derived CDR1 and CDR2 are SGDLS and YYNGEE.